Below, one T cell receptor (beta chain) is given with its context. Its target is not known. Some clones are missing from TCRdb's copy, which holds only in-frame ones; the method was immunoSEQ multiplex PCR. The sample holds about 70,000 clones, roughly 85% seen once. This record belongs to a study of T cell responses to AZD1222 COVID-19 vaccine. The CDR3 runs 13 residues. Trimming shortened V by 6 bases and J by 2 bases, and 10 bases separated the two germline ends. Germline V gives CDR1 MNHEY, CDR2 SVGAGI. Findings of the study overall: Spike-wide coverage was observed for vaccine-associated CD4 TCRs, with dominant responses at 160-218 and 743-854. In a largely white British group with more females than males, clonal diversity was possibly underestimated.

The specimen was peripheral blood, collected on day 0 of AZD1222 vaccination. This receptor was identified in an adult in good health. The chain is built from TRBV6-5 and TRBJ1-2, with D maybe TRBD1 (5 bases). The CDR3 coding sequence is TGTGCCAGCAGCGTACCAGGGAACTATGGCTACACCTTC. It encodes CASSVPGNYGYTF.